This TCR beta chain was identified during a study of cytomegalovirus exposure and HLA in healthy donors. For the study at large: Out of 150 million to 200 million T cells, an earlier analysis found roughly 110 million unique TCR beta sequences in total.

Regarding donors, all were healthy bone marrow donors. Comments on this clone: Its target is unknown.

General observations from the study: Among TCR beta chains of equal frequency, HLA-associated ones were more clonally expanded in a later analysis.

With 1 base removed from V and 1 base from J, the gap between germline ends came to 13 bases. The CDR3 extends over 17 amino acids. Germline V CDR1 and CDR2: MGHRA, YSYEKL. The PCR used 60 Vbeta and 13 Jbeta primers. Repertoires were generated with immunoSEQ multiplex PCR, while TCRdb's copy carries only in-frame clones and drops some. The repertoire shows approximately 60,000 clones; the top ten hold approximately 5%. This chain links TRBV4-1 with TRBJ2-2, with D perhaps matching TRBD1 (5 bases). This TCR came from a young man in good health and CMV-seropositive. Sample: PBMCs. The CDR3 sequence: CASSQVSGPRNTGELFF. The CDR3 nucleotides are TGCGCCAGCAGCCAAGTTTCAGGGCCGAGGAACACCGGGGAGCTGTTTTTT.